This T cell receptor beta chain derives from a study of T cells in localized non-small cell lung cancer. This clone turned up a few times. Its target is not known. CDR3 length equals 17 residues. Germline V gives CDR1 SGDLS, CDR2 YYNGEE. V dropped 0 bases and J dropped 5; count of bases not matched to a gene: 5. Broader study findings: Because researchers sequenced only one region of the tumor, heterogeneity is still possible. The appearance of a median about 60 of the top 100 tumor clones was seen in adjacent lung. Tumor showed lower T cell clonality than uninvolved adjacent lung, where it was highest. Prolonged overall survival went with higher T cell density in the blood.

The data were produced by immunoSEQ multiplex PCR, yet TCRdb's version contains in-frame clones alone and is incomplete. In the table there are tens of thousands of clones, 70% to 85% of which are singletons. Source: peripheral blood, taken before any cancer treatment. The gene calls are TRBV9 and TRBJ2-1; TRBD2 matches at 13 bases. This sequence originates from a man aged 35-69 years with stage I squamous cell lung carcinoma. CDR3 protein: CASSVGVGLAGHNEQFF. The CDR3, as DNA: TGTGCCAGCAGCGTAGGCGTGGGACTAGCGGGGCACAATGAGCAGTTCTTC.